This TCR beta chain appears in the sequencing data of a study of Ad26.COV2.S vaccination and SARS-CoV-2 variants. Regarding the study as a whole: Placebo recipients and vaccine recipients were similar in non-spike TCR breadth.

Libraries were prepared by immunoSEQ multiplex PCR; TCRdb keeps only in-frame clonotypes and omits some of them. The table records hundreds of thousands of clones, about 90% of them present only once. To note about this clone: Its antigen remains unidentified.

Treatment in this sample: 15 to 20 received Ad26.COV2.S at low or high dose, single or two shots; roughly five received placebo; per-sample allocation not given. On day 63 after the first injection, vaccine and placebo recipients gave samples. CDR3 length equals 12 residues. V shed 5 bases and J 7 bases; nucleotides not matched to a gene: 3. Sequenced here: peripheral blood, sampled in a trial of Ad26.COV2.S vaccine versus placebo. The sequence was obtained from a person between 18 and 65 years old who received the Ad26.COV2.S COVID-19 vaccine or a placebo. The rearrangement joins TRBV12-3 or TRBV12-4 to TRBJ1-1; 8 bases line up with TRBD1. The CDR3 loop is CASSRTGLEAFF. The CDR3 DNA reads TGTGCCAGCAGTCGGACAGGGCTTGAAGCTTTCTTT.